The rows below give T cell receptor beta chains drawn from one sample of a study of cytomegalovirus exposure and HLA in healthy donors. Here immunoSEQ multiplex PCR was the method, and the copy in TCRdb shows in-frame clones only, minus some. Counted here are some 150,000 clones, about 80% occurring once; the ten biggest clones make up roughly 1.2%. Sequenced sample: PBMCs. The origin of the receptors is a woman aged 45-60 years in good health and CMV-seronegative. CDR3s include the opening cysteine and the closing phenylalanine or tryptophan. D genes are given only for firm matches. The size field is filled for only some rows; it gives once, few, many or a size class.

DNA	CDR3	size	D	J	V
TGTGCCAGCAGCCTAACTTACCCGACAGGGAATGGCAATGAGCAGTTCTTC	CASSLTYPTGNGNEQFF	-	TRBD1	TRBJ2-1	TRBV7-6
TGCAGCGTTGACGGGGACAGGGAGGAAGGCTACACCTTC	CSVDGDREEGYTF	few	TRBD1	TRBJ1-2	TRBV29-1
TGTGCCAGCATTGGACTAGCGGGGGATACGCAGTATTTT	CASIGLAGDTQYF	-	TRBD2	TRBJ2-3	TRBV2
TGTGCCAGCAGCACAATAGGGGATCAGGGGACCCAGTACTTC	CASSTIGDQGTQYF	-	-	TRBJ2-5	TRBV7-6
TGTGCCAGCAGCGCCGGGACAGGGGGGAACACCGGGGAGCTGTTTTTT	CASSAGTGGNTGELFF	-	TRBD1	TRBJ2-2	TRBV5-4
TGTGCCAGCAGTCCTGGGACAGGGGATTATGAAAAACTGTTTTTT	CASSPGTGDYEKLFF	few	TRBD1	TRBJ1-4	TRBV6-5
TGTGCCAGCAGCCCGAGGACTAGCGTCTCCTACGAGCAGTACTTC	CASSPRTSVSYEQYF	-	TRBD2	TRBJ2-7	TRBV7-2
TGTGGGGTCGAACAGGGGTCTTACACTGAAGCTTTCTTT	CGVEQGSYTEAFF	few	TRBD1	TRBJ1-1	TRBV28
TGTGCCAGCAGCCAAGGGGGGGAAGGCTCCTACGAGCAGTACTTC	CASSQGGEGSYEQYF	once	-	TRBJ2-7	TRBV4-2
TGTGCCAGCACGTTTCTAACCCCCTCTGGGGCCAACGTCCTGACTTTC	CASTFLTPSGANVLTF	-	-	TRBJ2-6	TRBV27
TGTGCCAGCAGTTTATTGGGACAGGGCATGGAGATGTACGAGCAGTACTTC	CASSLLGQGMEMYEQYF	few	TRBD1	TRBJ2-7	TRBV28
TGTGCCAGCAGCCCCGGACAGGGATCAAACAATCAGCCCCAGCATTTT	CASSPGQGSNNQPQHF	-	TRBD1	TRBJ1-5	TRBV9
TGTGCCAGCAGCTTGGGGTCTATTACCACTGAAGCTTTCTTT	CASSLGSITTEAFF	-	-	TRBJ1-1	TRBV5-4
TGTGCCAGTAGTGGAACAGGGGGTCGCACAGATACGCAGTATTTT	CASSGTGGRTDTQYF	few	TRBD1	TRBJ2-3	TRBV19
TGTGCCAGCAGCTTGGCGAGCTACGAGCAGTACTTC	CASSLASYEQYF	-	-	TRBJ2-7	TRBV5-4
TGTGCCATCAGTGGACAGGGCCTCGGCACAGATACGCAGTATTTT	CAISGQGLGTDTQYF	-	TRBD1	TRBJ2-3	TRBV10-3
TGTGCCAGCATCCAATCGAAGGGGGGGTACGAGCAGTACTTC	CASIQSKGGYEQYF	-	-	TRBJ2-7	TRBV27
TGTGCCAGCAGAAAGGGACAGGTGAACACTGAAGCTTTCTTT	CASRKGQVNTEAFF	-	TRBD1	TRBJ1-1	TRBV28
TGTGCCAGTAGTATTAGCAGGGTTGGGAATCAGCCCCAGCATTTT	CASSISRVGNQPQHF	few	-	TRBJ1-5	TRBV19
TGTGCCACCAGCAGGCCCCCGGGACAGGGGGGAATGAACACTGAAGCTTTCTTT	CATSRPPGQGGMNTEAFF	-	TRBD1	TRBJ1-1	TRBV15
TGTGCCAGCAGCTTGCGGGGACAGGGATACGAGCAGTACTTC	CASSLRGQGYEQYF	-	TRBD1	TRBJ2-7	TRBV5-6
TGCGCCAGCAGCCGGACAGTCTCGGACACTGAAGCTTTCTTT	CASSRTVSDTEAFF	-	-	TRBJ1-1	TRBV4-1
TGTGCCAGCAGTGCCAGGGGTGAAATGGATACGCAGTATTTT	CASSARGEMDTQYF	-	-	TRBJ2-3	TRBV6-4
TGTGCCAGCAGCCAAACAACAGGGGCCGGGGTGGTCTACGAGCAGTACTTC	CASSQTTGAGVVYEQYF	-	TRBD1	TRBJ2-7	TRBV4-2
TGTGCCAGCAGCTTACCCCTTCTGACAGGGGGGAGGTATGGCTACACCTTC	CASSLPLLTGGRYGYTF	-	TRBD1	TRBJ1-2	TRBV5-4
TGTGCCAGCAGCGTAGCGGACCAAGAGACCCAGTACTTC	CASSVADQETQYF	-	-	TRBJ2-5	TRBV9
TGTGCCAGCAGTTTATCGGTTAGCGGGAGTACAGATACGCAGTATTTT	CASSLSVSGSTDTQYF	-	TRBD2	TRBJ2-3	TRBV27
TGTGCCAGCAGTCCCCCCCAAGAAAAACTGTTTTTT	CASSPPQEKLFF	-	-	TRBJ1-4	TRBV6-6
TGTGCCAGCAGCTTACGACAGGGGGGCTACGAGCAGTACTTC	CASSLRQGGYEQYF	-	TRBD1	TRBJ2-7	TRBV7-2
TGTGCCAGCAGCACCACAGGGCGTCGGGGCTACACCTTC	CASSTTGRRGYTF	-	-	TRBJ1-2	TRBV11-2
TGTGCCATCAGTTCCGGGACAGGGAACACAGATACGCAGTATTTT	CAISSGTGNTDTQYF	-	TRBD1	TRBJ2-3	TRBV10-3
TGTGCCATCAGTGAGTCTCTAGATGGACAGCGAGGAGAGACCCAGTACTTC	CAISESLDGQRGETQYF	-	-	TRBJ2-5	TRBV10-3
TGTGCCAGCAGCACCAACAACAGGGTAGAGGCGGACGAGCAGTACTTC	CASSTNNRVEADEQYF	-	-	TRBJ2-7	TRBV21-1
TGTGCCAGCAGCGTCGCAGGGACAAACCCTGGAAACACCATATATTTT	CASSVAGTNPGNTIYF	-	-	TRBJ1-3	TRBV9
TGTGCCAGCAGCTTAAGGGAGGGCTACACCTTC	CASSLREGYTF	-	-	TRBJ1-2	TRBV7-2